The 8 T cell receptor beta chains listed next were all sequenced from one sample in a study of cytomegalovirus exposure and HLA in healthy donors. The PCR employed 60 Vbeta primers together with 13 Jbeta primers. TCRdb keeps only in-frame clones here, not all; method: immunoSEQ multiplex PCR. The sample has about 90,000 clones; under 85% are singletons. The sequenced material came from PBMCs. These receptors were obtained from a man aged 25 to 40 in good health and CMV-seronegative.

This clone was found a few times. This rearrangement joins TRBV7-9 to TRBJ2-7; D gene ambiguous. V was cut by 4 bases and J by 7 bases, with 17 bases left in between. Germline-derived CDR1 and CDR2 are SEHNR and FQNEAQ (reference sequence). This CDR3 has 14 amino acids. As DNA, the CDR3 is TGTGCCAGCAGCTCCGACTGGGTTTTAAGGGAGCAGTACTTC. Protein: CASSSDWVLREQYF.

This clone was seen only a few times. This chain connects TRBV10-3 to TRBJ2-7, with unresolved D. The CDR3 runs 13 residues. V shed 6 bases and J shed 0 bases, with 9 bases lying between them. CDR1 and CDR2 from the germline V gene are ENHRY and SYGVKD. The CDR3 nucleotides read TGTGCCATCAGAGTGGAGTCCTCCTACGAGCAGTACTTC. The encoded protein is CAIRVESSYEQYF.

The chain combines TRBV19 with TRBJ2-7; TRBD1 aligns across 9 bases. CDR3 length equals 14 residues. The V segment lost 1 base and the J segment 5 bases; nucleotides outside the gene matches: 3. Germline CDR1 is LNHDA and CDR2 is SQIVND (reference sequence). In DNA, the CDR3 is TGTGCCAGTAGTATAGTGGGACAGGGAAACGAGCAGTACTTC. Encoded protein: CASSIVGQGNEQYF. The full variable domain, in which reference TRBV19 and TRBJ2-7 provide the parts outside the CDR3, is DGGITQSPKYLFRKEGQNVTLSCEQNLNHDAMYWYRQDPGQGLRLIYYSQIVNDFQKGDIAEGYSVSREKKESFPLTVTSAQKNPTAFYLCASSIVGQGNEQYFGPGTRLTVT.

The chain links TRBV28 to TRBJ1-5; 11 bases line up with TRBD1. This CDR3 region has 15 residues. The J segment lost 6 bases and the V segment lost 3 bases, leaving 4 bases of the junction unmatched. Germline CDR1 and CDR2: MDHEN and SYDVKM. CDR3 bases: TGTGCCAGCAGTTTGTGGGGACAGGGGGGTCAGCCCCAGCATTTT. Protein: CASSLWGQGGQPQHF.

This clone was seen more than once but under ten times. The V gene is TRBV18, the J gene TRBJ1-2; TRBD1 agrees at 10 bases. Germline values: CDR1 KGHSH, CDR2 LQKENI. J lost 2 bases, V lost 8 bases, and 5 bases had no gene match. The CDR3 is 14 residues long. Here the CDR3 DNA reads TGTGCCAGCCAGGGACAGGGGAAAAACTATGGCTACACCTTC. Translation: CASQGQGKNYGYTF. Full variable domain (remainder filled in from reference TRBV18 and TRBJ1-2): NAGVMQNPRHLVRRRGQEARLRCSPMKGHSHVYWYRQLPEEGLKFMVYLQKENIIDESGMPKERFSAEFPKEGPSILRIQQVVRGDSAAYFCASQGQGKNYGYTFGSGTRLTVV.

V gene TRBV19 combines with J gene TRBJ1-2; 8 bases align to TRBD1. J gave up 0 bases and V 10 bases, and 13 bases lay outside the gene matches. CDR3 length: 16 amino acids. The V gene's germline CDR1 is LNHDA and CDR2 SQIVND (reference sequence). The CDR3 region is CATHRGGDRPNYGYTF. The CDR3 region has the DNA TGTGCCACCCATCGTGGAGGGGACAGGCCTAACTATGGCTACACCTTC.

The chain employs TRBV6-6 and TRBJ2-3, with D possibly being TRBD1 (5 bases). With 2 bases removed from V and 4 bases from J, the gap between germline ends came to 13 bases. The CDR3 runs to 15 residues. The germline gives CDR1 MNHNY, CDR2 SVGAGI (reference sequence). Here the CDR3 reads CASSYGQGEADTQYF. CDR3 nucleotides: TGTGCCAGCAGTTACGGGCAGGGTGAAGCAGATACGCAGTATTTT.

The V gene is TRBV30, the J gene TRBJ1-6; possibly TRBD1 for D (6 bases). V lost 3 bases and J lost 10, with 13 bases in between. Germline-derived CDR1 and CDR2 are GTSNPN and SVGIG (reference sequence). This CDR3 is built from 13 residues. Here the CDR3 DNA reads TGTGCCTGGAGGGACAGAAGAAGGTCACCCCTCCACTTT. Translated, it gives CAWRDRRRSPLHF.